What follows describes a single T cell receptor beta chain. With 60 Vbeta and 13 Jbeta primers, the PCR was carried out. This table comes from immunoSEQ multiplex PCR, and its TCRdb copy is limited to in-frame clones, with some not included. The sample yields fewer than 130,000 clones, roughly 70% seen once. The data derive from a study of cytomegalovirus exposure and HLA in healthy donors. Sample: PBMCs. This sequence originates from a man in his forties in good health and CMV-seropositive.

CDR3 nucleotides: TGCGCCAGCAGCCAAGATGGCCAGGTCGAATATTCACCCCTCCACTTT. It encodes CASSQDGQVEYSPLHF. The V gene is TRBV4-3, the J gene TRBJ1-6; D not certain. With 0 bases removed from V and 8 bases from J, the gap between germline ends came to 14 bases. The CDR3 is 16 residues long. The germline V gene encodes CDR1 LGHNA and CDR2 YSLEER.